This is a list of T cell receptor beta chains from one sample in a study of blood T cells in healthy people across ages. TCRdb itself ran the 5' RACE reads through MiXCR, one entry per CDR3 protein. The sample yields over a million distinct CDR3 sequences, 59% seen once. The specimen was blood. Every receptor here comes from a man aged 18 to 30 in good health. Each CDR3 is given with its conserved first and last residue. The D gene is left open where the match is weak. Some rows mark clone size as missing; the rest say once, few, many or name a class of expanded clone.

abundance: -; d_gene: -; j_gene: TRBJ2-3; v_gene: TRBV20-1; CDR3aa: CSASKQWPFTDTQYF; CDR3nt: TGCAGTGCTAGTAAACAGTGGCCCTTTACAGATACGCAGTATTTT
abundance: few; d_gene: -; j_gene: TRBJ1-2; v_gene: TRBV10-3; CDR3aa: CAITGGPWEVHGYTF; CDR3nt: TGTGCCATCACCGGTGGACCGTGGGAGGTCCATGGCTACACCTTC
abundance: -; d_gene: TRBD2; j_gene: TRBJ2-7; v_gene: TRBV7-2; CDR3aa: CASSSAGGTKYEQYF; CDR3nt: TGTGCCAGCAGCTCCGCGGGGGGGACGAAATACGAGCAGTACTTC
abundance: few; d_gene: -; j_gene: TRBJ1-1; v_gene: TRBV12-3/TRBV12-4; CDR3aa: CASRPTGLGTEAFF; CDR3nt: TGTGCCAGCAGACCTACAGGGCTGGGGACTGAAGCTTTCTTT
abundance: few; d_gene: TRBD2; j_gene: TRBJ2-1; v_gene: TRBV7-9; CDR3aa: CASSPLAGGTNEQFF; CDR3nt: TGTGCCAGCAGCCCTCTGGCGGGAGGGACCAATGAGCAGTTCTTC
abundance: -; d_gene: -; j_gene: TRBJ2-1; v_gene: TRBV3-1; CDR3aa: CASMERDEQFF; CDR3nt: TGTGCCAGCATGGAGCGGGATGAGCAGTTCTTC
abundance: -; d_gene: -; j_gene: TRBJ2-2; v_gene: TRBV20-1; CDR3aa: CSARYRASTGELFF; CDR3nt: TGCAGTGCTAGGTACAGGGCGAGCACCGGGGAGCTGTTTTTT
abundance: -; d_gene: TRBD1; j_gene: TRBJ2-7; v_gene: TRBV7-9; CDR3aa: CASSTSDRGTAYEQYF; CDR3nt: TGTGCCAGCAGTACCTCCGACAGGGGGACAGCCTACGAGCAGTACTTC
abundance: -; d_gene: TRBD1; j_gene: TRBJ1-2; v_gene: TRBV12-3/TRBV12-4; CDR3aa: CASSRYRGTYGYTF; CDR3nt: TGTGCCAGCAGCCGCTACAGGGGGACCTATGGCTACACCTTC
abundance: -; d_gene: TRBD1; j_gene: TRBJ1-2; v_gene: TRBV27; CDR3aa: CASSPPGTGTGYTF; CDR3nt: TGTGCCAGCAGTCCCCCCGGGACAGGGACGGGCTACACCTTC
abundance: -; d_gene: TRBD1; j_gene: TRBJ2-3; v_gene: TRBV6-6; CDR3aa: CASQTGLLTDTQYF; CDR3nt: TGTGCCAGCCAGACAGGGCTTCTCACAGATACGCAGTATTTT
abundance: -; d_gene: TRBD2; j_gene: TRBJ2-1; v_gene: TRBV5-1; CDR3aa: CASSQAGGFANEQFF; CDR3nt: TGCGCCAGCAGTCAAGCGGGAGGATTTGCCAATGAGCAGTTCTTC
abundance: few; d_gene: -; j_gene: TRBJ2-6; v_gene: TRBV5-1; CDR3aa: CASSLAGSAGANVLTF; CDR3nt: TGCGCCAGCAGCTTGGCAGGGAGCGCTGGGGCCAACGTCCTGACTTTC
abundance: -; d_gene: TRBD2; j_gene: TRBJ2-7; v_gene: TRBV7-2; CDR3aa: CASSSSPGGVTYEQYF; CDR3nt: TGTGCCAGCAGCTCCTCACCGGGGGGGGTCACCTACGAGCAGTACTTC
abundance: -; d_gene: -; j_gene: TRBJ2-7; v_gene: TRBV29-1; CDR3aa: CSVESPDRSSYNEQYF; CDR3nt: TGCAGCGTTGAAAGCCCGGACCGCAGCTCCTACAATGAGCAGTACTTC
abundance: few; d_gene: -; j_gene: TRBJ2-5; v_gene: TRBV6-6; CDR3aa: CASSYSGPQETQYF; CDR3nt: TGTGCCAGCAGTTACTCGGGTCCTCAAGAGACCCAGTACTTC
abundance: few; d_gene: -; j_gene: TRBJ2-1; v_gene: TRBV10-3; CDR3aa: CAISEPRAAPGRQYNEQFF; CDR3nt: TGTGCCATCAGTGAGCCCCGCGCTGCTCCCGGACGCCAATACAATGAGCAGTTCTTC
abundance: -; d_gene: -; j_gene: TRBJ2-4; v_gene: TRBV25-1; CDR3aa: CASSEPTWGFVYF; CDR3nt: TGTGCCAGCAGTGAACCAACTTGGGGGTTTGTGTACTTC
abundance: -; d_gene: -; j_gene: TRBJ2-1; v_gene: TRBV29-1; CDR3aa: CSVEDKGGFYNEQFF; CDR3nt: TGCAGCGTTGAAGATAAAGGCGGGTTTTACAATGAGCAGTTCTTC
abundance: -; d_gene: -; j_gene: TRBJ1-2; v_gene: TRBV12-3/TRBV12-4; CDR3aa: CASSLEGSYGYTF; CDR3nt: TGTGCCAGCAGTTTGGAGGGCAGCTATGGCTACACCTTC
abundance: few; d_gene: -; j_gene: TRBJ2-7; v_gene: TRBV4-3; CDR3aa: CASSQAHGSSYEQYF; CDR3nt: TGCGCCAGCAGCCAAGCGCATGGAAGCTCCTACGAGCAGTACTTC
abundance: -; d_gene: TRBD1; j_gene: TRBJ2-4; v_gene: TRBV10-2; CDR3aa: CASSEHGGQGSIAKNIQYF; CDR3nt: TGCGCCAGCAGTGAACACGGGGGACAGGGGAGTATTGCCAAAAACATTCAGTACTTC
abundance: once; d_gene: -; j_gene: TRBJ1-3; v_gene: TRBV2; CDR3aa: CASGSSSGNTIYF; CDR3nt: TGTGCTAGCGGGAGCAGCTCTGGAAACACCATATATTTT
abundance: few; d_gene: -; j_gene: TRBJ1-4; v_gene: TRBV12-3/TRBV12-4; CDR3aa: CASSFTGLGGEKLFF; CDR3nt: TGTGCCAGCAGTTTCACGGGCCTTGGAGGTGAAAAACTGTTTTTT
abundance: -; d_gene: -; j_gene: TRBJ2-1; v_gene: TRBV4-1; CDR3aa: CASSPIGEPYNEQFF; CDR3nt: TGCGCCAGCAGCCCTATTGGGGAACCATACAATGAGCAGTTCTTC
abundance: -; d_gene: -; j_gene: TRBJ1-1; v_gene: TRBV4-1; CDR3aa: CASSPLQVQNTEAFF; CDR3nt: TGCGCCAGCAGCCCCTTACAGGTACAGAACACTGAAGCTTTCTTT
abundance: -; d_gene: -; j_gene: TRBJ2-2; v_gene: TRBV29-1; CDR3aa: CSAGEAGSGGELFF; CDR3nt: TGCAGCGCAGGTGAAGCGGGTTCCGGTGGGGAGCTGTTTTTT
abundance: -; d_gene: TRBD2; j_gene: TRBJ2-3; v_gene: TRBV7-9; CDR3aa: CASSPPLGLADGTDTRYF; CDR3nt: TGTGCCAGCAGCCCGCCCTTGGGACTAGCGGACGGCACAGATACGCGGTATTTT
abundance: -; d_gene: TRBD1; j_gene: TRBJ2-5; v_gene: TRBV4-3; CDR3aa: CASSQGRTGTSLDQETQYF; CDR3nt: TGCGCCAGCAGCCAAGGTCGGACAGGGACCTCCTTGGACCAAGAGACCCAGTACTTC
abundance: -; d_gene: -; j_gene: TRBJ2-3; v_gene: TRBV2; CDR3aa: CASSEALHTDTQYF; CDR3nt: TGTGCCAGCAGTGAAGCTCTACACACAGATACGCAGTATTTT
abundance: once; d_gene: -; j_gene: TRBJ1-4; v_gene: TRBV4-3; CDR3aa: CASSQASSNEKLFF; CDR3nt: TGCGCCAGCAGCCAAGCTAGTTCTAATGAAAAACTGTTTTTT
abundance: -; d_gene: TRBD2; j_gene: TRBJ2-3; v_gene: TRBV6-2/TRBV6-3; CDR3aa: CASSPVGTSSTDTQYF; CDR3nt: TGTGCCAGCAGCCCAGTGGGGACTAGCAGTACAGATACGCAGTATTTT
abundance: -; d_gene: TRBD1; j_gene: TRBJ1-2; v_gene: TRBV6-5; CDR3aa: CASILKLTGGGYGYTF; CDR3nt: TGTGCCAGCATTCTCAAGCTTACAGGGGGCGGGTATGGCTACACCTTC
abundance: once; d_gene: TRBD1; j_gene: TRBJ2-7; v_gene: TRBV4-3; CDR3aa: CASSQETGWTYEQYF; CDR3nt: TGCGCCAGCAGCCAAGAGACAGGGTGGACCTACGAGCAGTACTTC
abundance: -; d_gene: TRBD2; j_gene: TRBJ2-1; v_gene: TRBV11-2; CDR3aa: CASSLDSLAGGITSSYNEQFF; CDR3nt: TGTGCCAGCAGCTTAGATTCCCTAGCGGGAGGGATTACTAGCTCCTACAATGAGCAGTTCTTC
abundance: few; d_gene: -; j_gene: TRBJ2-6; v_gene: TRBV11-2; CDR3aa: CASSLGFGQLDSGANVLTF; CDR3nt: TGTGCCAGCAGCTTAGGGTTCGGACAGCTCGACTCTGGGGCCAACGTCCTGACTTTC
abundance: -; d_gene: -; j_gene: TRBJ2-5; v_gene: TRBV20-1; CDR3aa: CSARGQTGYQETQYF; CDR3nt: TGCAGTGCTAGGGGCCAGACTGGGTACCAAGAGACCCAGTACTTC
abundance: once; d_gene: -; j_gene: TRBJ2-1; v_gene: TRBV7-7; CDR3aa: CASSSTTGRSYNEQFF; CDR3nt: TGTGCCAGCAGCTCAACCACCGGGAGAAGCTACAATGAGCAGTTCTTC
abundance: few; d_gene: -; j_gene: TRBJ2-4; v_gene: TRBV6-5; CDR3aa: CASSYSRGPDIQYF; CDR3nt: TGTGCCAGCAGTTACTCACGAGGTCCGGACATTCAGTACTTC
abundance: -; d_gene: -; j_gene: TRBJ2-1; v_gene: TRBV3-1; CDR3aa: CASSQWSGSYNEQFF; CDR3nt: TGTGCCAGCAGCCAATGGAGCGGCTCTTACAATGAGCAGTTCTTC
abundance: -; d_gene: -; j_gene: TRBJ1-4; v_gene: TRBV20-1; CDR3aa: CSARDKPAGAGEKLFF; CDR3nt: TGCAGTGCTAGAGATAAGCCAGCGGGTGCGGGTGAAAAACTGTTTTTT
abundance: -; d_gene: -; j_gene: TRBJ1-4; v_gene: TRBV3-1; CDR3aa: CASSLPRAGRSNEKLFF; CDR3nt: TGTGCCAGCAGCCTTCCCCGAGCCGGCAGGTCGAATGAAAAACTGTTTTTT
abundance: once; d_gene: TRBD1; j_gene: TRBJ1-2; v_gene: TRBV7-9; CDR3aa: CASSRLTGGYGYTF; CDR3nt: TGTGCCAGCAGCAGATTAACAGGGGGGTATGGCTACACCTTC
abundance: many; d_gene: -; j_gene: TRBJ2-7; v_gene: TRBV4-1; CDR3aa: CASSQEYEQYF; CDR3nt: TGTGCCAGCAGCCAAGAGTACGAGCAGTACTTC
abundance: many; d_gene: -; j_gene: TRBJ1-1; v_gene: TRBV29-1; CDR3aa: CSVGHPGGGSLNTEAFF; CDR3nt: TGCAGCGTTGGACACCCCGGTGGTGGCAGCTTGAACACTGAAGCTTTCTTT
abundance: -; d_gene: -; j_gene: TRBJ1-5; v_gene: TRBV27; CDR3aa: CASSFSTASNQPQHF; CDR3nt: TGTGCCAGCAGTTTCTCGACAGCTAGCAATCAGCCCCAGCATTTT